This TCR beta chain appears in the sequencing data of a study of T-cell memory formation after mild COVID-19 (dated by TCRdb to about 2021). Study-wide context: TCR sequence clusters from the two donors were found to be largely donor specific. In two donors, T-cell clones that expanded and contracted after mild COVID-19 were followed by sequencing TCRalpha and TCRbeta repertoires longitudinally. Two young, previously healthy adult volunteers made up the cohort, one male and one female. General study outcomes and caveats: Some responding clones were detected in pre-infection memory, suggesting pre-existing cross-reactive memory T cells joined the SARS-CoV-2 response. Contracting CD4+ clones were found mainly in CM and EM memory subsets, while CD8+ clones were enriched in EMRA. The study covered only a couple of mild cases, and larger cohorts including severe cases with pre-infection samples were considered necessary. Clones contracting from day 15 to 85 had balanced CD4/CD8 phenotypes, while a second wave expanding from day 15 to 37 was biased towards CD4+. SARS-CoV-2 specificity was not confirmed for the second-wave clones peaking on day 37.

The junction shows trimming of 3 bases on V and 4 bases on J, plus 3 bases between the germline ends. The CDR3, from cysteine to phenylalanine, totals 11 residues. Left in the record is the CDR3 DNA by itself, 33 bases read in frame from the first base. The germline V gene (reference sequence) provides CDR1 LNHDA and CDR2 SQIVND. The table lists this clonotype with many counts. Its antigen specificity is not known. No base quality values were provided; no much bigger clone lies one nucleotide off. The instrument given in TCRdb is Illumina NovaSeq 6000. TCRalpha and TCRbeta cDNA libraries were built by 5'RACE with constant-segment primers, adding sample barcodes and unique molecular identifiers. RNA was extracted from every sample with Trizol reagent. Libraries were amplified in two PCR steps, with a second sample barcode and Illumina TruSeq adapters added in the second step. Sequencing of the libraries was done on an Illumina NovaSeq, producing 2 x 150 bp paired-end reads. In the authors' own workflow: Demultiplexing of reads and collapsing into UMI-guided consensus sequences were performed with migec v1.2.7. With mixcr v2.1.11, UMI consensuses were aligned to TRA and TRB V and J templates and assembled into clonotypes. Clonotypes were classified as expanded or contracted when called significant by both edgeR and NoisET, with noise models trained on biological replicates. For edgeR calls, a false discovery rate-adjusted p below 0.01 and a log2 fold-change threshold of 1 were applied. PCA with hierarchical clustering of max-normalized trajectories of the 1000 most abundant clonotypes was used as exploratory dynamics analysis. Separately sequenced CD4+ and CD8+ repertoires were used to assign a CD4 or CD8 phenotype to each responding clone. TCRdb's own reprocessing of the public reads used fastp at Q25 and MiXCR and kept productive beta chains. Each entry is one CDR3 protein sequence, shown with its most common DNA and genes. Here the V and J calls rest on TCRdb's processing, not on the authors' analysis. Within this sample are a few hundred thousand distinct CDR3 sequences, with roughly 21% of them counted one time only. Around 13% of the sample goes to the ten largest clones.

PBMCs were isolated by Ficoll-Paque density gradient centrifugation. Sequencing was performed on PBMCs or a T cell subset sorted from them (not recorded which). This receptor was identified in an adult woman who had mild COVID-19 (a few samples of this study predate the infection). The sample titles of this study are shuffled in the database, so cell type and time point are left out; the donor was told from shared clones. The rearrangement combines TRBV19 with TRBJ2-5, with the identity of the D gene unclear. Here the CDR3 is given as CASSMGETQYF. The DNA sequence follows: TGTGCCAGTAGTATGGGAGAGACCCAGTACTTC.